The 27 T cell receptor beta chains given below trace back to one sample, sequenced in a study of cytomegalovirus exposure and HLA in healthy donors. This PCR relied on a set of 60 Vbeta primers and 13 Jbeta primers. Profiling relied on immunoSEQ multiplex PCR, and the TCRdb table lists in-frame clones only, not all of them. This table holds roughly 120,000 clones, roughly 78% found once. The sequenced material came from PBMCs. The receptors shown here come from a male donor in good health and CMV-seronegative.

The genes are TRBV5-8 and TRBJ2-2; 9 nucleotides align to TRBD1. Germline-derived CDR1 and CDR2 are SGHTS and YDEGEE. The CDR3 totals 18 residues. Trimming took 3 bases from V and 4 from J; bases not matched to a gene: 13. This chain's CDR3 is CASSSRVLMTGGTGELFF. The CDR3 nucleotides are TGTGCCAGCAGCTCTCGAGTACTTATGACAGGGGGCACCGGGGAGCTGTTTTTT.

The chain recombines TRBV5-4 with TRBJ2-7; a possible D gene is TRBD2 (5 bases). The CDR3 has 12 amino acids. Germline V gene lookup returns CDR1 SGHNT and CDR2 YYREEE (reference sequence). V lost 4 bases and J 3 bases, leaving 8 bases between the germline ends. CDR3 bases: TGTGCCAGCAGCCCCCGGGGCTACGAGCAGTACTTC. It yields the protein CASSPRGYEQYF.

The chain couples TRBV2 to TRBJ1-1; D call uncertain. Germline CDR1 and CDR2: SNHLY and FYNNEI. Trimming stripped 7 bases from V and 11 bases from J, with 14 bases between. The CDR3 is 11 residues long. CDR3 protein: CASTGLGSAFF. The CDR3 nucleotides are TGTGCCAGCACAGGACTTGGGTCGGCTTTCTTT.

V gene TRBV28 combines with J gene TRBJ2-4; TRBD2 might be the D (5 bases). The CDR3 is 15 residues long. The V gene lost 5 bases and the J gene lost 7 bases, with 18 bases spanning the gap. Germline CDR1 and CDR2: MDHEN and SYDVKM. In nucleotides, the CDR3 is TGTGCCAGCAGTACTCTCCTGCCTCGCGGGAACATTCAGTACTTC. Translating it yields CASSTLLPRGNIQYF.

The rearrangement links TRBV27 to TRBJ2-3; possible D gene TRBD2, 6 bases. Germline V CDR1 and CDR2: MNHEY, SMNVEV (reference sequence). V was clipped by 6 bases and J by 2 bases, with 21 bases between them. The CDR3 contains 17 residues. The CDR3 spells CASSPDTPGLNTDTQYF. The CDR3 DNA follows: TGTGCCAGCAGCCCTGATACTCCTGGACTAAACACAGATACGCAGTATTTT.

The CDR3 loop is CASSQEIGGELGGYTF. The CDR3 nucleotides read TGCGCCAGCAGCCAAGAGATAGGGGGGGAGTTGGGTGGCTACACCTTC. This sequence joins TRBV4-3 and TRBJ1-2, with a tentative D call TRBD1 (6 bases). The ends were cut back, 0 bases at V and 7 bases at J, with 18 bases in the middle. The length of the CDR3 is 16 residues. Per germline, CDR1 LGHNA and CDR2 YSLEER.

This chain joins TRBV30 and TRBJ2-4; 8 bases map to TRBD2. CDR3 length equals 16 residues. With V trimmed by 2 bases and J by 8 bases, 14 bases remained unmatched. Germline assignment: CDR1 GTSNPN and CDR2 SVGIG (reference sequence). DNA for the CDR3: TGTGCCTGGAGTCCTCTCACAGGAACGCGGGGGGACATTCAGTACTTC. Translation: CAWSPLTGTRGDIQYF.

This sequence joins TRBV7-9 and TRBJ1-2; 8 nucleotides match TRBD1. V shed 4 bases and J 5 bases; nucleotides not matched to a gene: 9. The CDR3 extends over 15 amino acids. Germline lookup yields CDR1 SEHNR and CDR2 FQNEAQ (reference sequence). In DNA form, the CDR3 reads TGTGCCAGCAGCTCAATATCCGGGACAGGATATGGCTACACCTTC. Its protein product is CASSSISGTGYGYTF. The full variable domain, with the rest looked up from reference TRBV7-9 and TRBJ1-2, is DTGVSQNPRHKITKRGQNVTFRCDPISEHNRLYWYRQTLGQGPEFLTYFQNEAQLEKSRLLSDRFSAERPKGSFSTLEIQRTEQGDSAMYLCASSSISGTGYGYTFGSGTRLTVV.

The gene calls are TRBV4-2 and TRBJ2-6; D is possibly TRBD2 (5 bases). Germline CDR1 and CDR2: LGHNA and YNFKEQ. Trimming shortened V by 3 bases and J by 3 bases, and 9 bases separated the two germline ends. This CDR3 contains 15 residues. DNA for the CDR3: TGTGCCAGCAGCCAGTCCGGGATTGGGGCCAACGTCCTGACTTTC. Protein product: CASSQSGIGANVLTF.

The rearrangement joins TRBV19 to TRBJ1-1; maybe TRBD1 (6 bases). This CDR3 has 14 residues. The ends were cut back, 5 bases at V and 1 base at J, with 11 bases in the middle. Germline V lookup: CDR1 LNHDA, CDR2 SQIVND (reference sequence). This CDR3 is CASSSGTPNTEAFF. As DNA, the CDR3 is TGTGCCAGTAGTTCTGGGACACCGAACACTGAAGCTTTCTTT.

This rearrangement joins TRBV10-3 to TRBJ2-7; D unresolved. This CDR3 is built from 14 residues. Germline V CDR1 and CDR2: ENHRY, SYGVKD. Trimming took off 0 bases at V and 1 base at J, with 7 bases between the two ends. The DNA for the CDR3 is TGTGCCATCAGTGAGTCTTACAGTTCCTACGAGCAGTACTTC. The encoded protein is CAISESYSSYEQYF.

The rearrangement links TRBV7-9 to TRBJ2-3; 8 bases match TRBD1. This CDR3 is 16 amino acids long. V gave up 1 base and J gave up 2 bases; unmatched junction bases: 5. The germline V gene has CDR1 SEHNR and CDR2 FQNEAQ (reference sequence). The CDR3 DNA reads TGTGCCAGCAGCTTAGGACAGGGGACACCCACAGATACGCAGTATTTT. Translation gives CASSLGQGTPTDTQYF.

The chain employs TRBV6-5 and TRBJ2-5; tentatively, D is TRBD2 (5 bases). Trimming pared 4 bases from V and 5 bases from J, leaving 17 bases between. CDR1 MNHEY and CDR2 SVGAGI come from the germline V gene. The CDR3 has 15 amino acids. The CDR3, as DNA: TGTGCCAGCAGTTTCGGACGGAGGCCGGGGGAGACCCAGTACTTC. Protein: CASSFGRRPGETQYF.

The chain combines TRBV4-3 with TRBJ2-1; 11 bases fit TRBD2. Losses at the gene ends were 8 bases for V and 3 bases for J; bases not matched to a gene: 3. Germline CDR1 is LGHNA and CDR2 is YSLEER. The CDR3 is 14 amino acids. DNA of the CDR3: TGCGCCAGCGGTAGCGGGGGGGACTACAATGAGCAGTTCTTC. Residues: CASGSGGDYNEQFF.

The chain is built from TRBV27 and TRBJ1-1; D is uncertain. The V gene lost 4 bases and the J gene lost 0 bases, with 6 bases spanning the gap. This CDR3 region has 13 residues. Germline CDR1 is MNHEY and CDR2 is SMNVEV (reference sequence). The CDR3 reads CASSSTMNTEAFF. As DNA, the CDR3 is TGTGCCAGCAGTTCTACTATGAACACTGAAGCTTTCTTT.

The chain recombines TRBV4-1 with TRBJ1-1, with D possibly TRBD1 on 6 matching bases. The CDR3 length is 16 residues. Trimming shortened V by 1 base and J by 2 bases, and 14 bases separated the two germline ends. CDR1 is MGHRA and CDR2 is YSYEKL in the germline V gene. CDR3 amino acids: CASSQGAAGVNTEAFF. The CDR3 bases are TGCGCCAGCAGCCAAGGGGCAGCAGGGGTTAACACTGAAGCTTTCTTT.

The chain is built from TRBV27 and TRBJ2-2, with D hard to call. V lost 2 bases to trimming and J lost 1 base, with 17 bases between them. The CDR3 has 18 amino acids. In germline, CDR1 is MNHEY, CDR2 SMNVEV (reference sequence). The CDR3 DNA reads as TGTGCCAGCAGTTTAGTGTTTGTCGGCGACTGGAACACCGGGGAGCTGTTTTTT. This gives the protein CASSLVFVGDWNTGELFF.

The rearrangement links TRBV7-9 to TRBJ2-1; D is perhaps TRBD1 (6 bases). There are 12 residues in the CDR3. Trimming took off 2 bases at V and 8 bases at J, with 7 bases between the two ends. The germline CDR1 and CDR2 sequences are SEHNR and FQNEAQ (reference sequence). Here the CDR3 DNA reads TGTGCCAGCAGCTTATCAGGGGATGAGCAGTTCTTC. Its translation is CASSLSGDEQFF.

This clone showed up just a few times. The CDR3 loop reads CASSVDGKDGYTF. In DNA, the CDR3 is TGTGCCAGCAGCGTAGACGGGAAGGATGGCTACACCTTC. The genes are TRBV9 and TRBJ1-2; D call uncertain. This CDR3 region has 13 residues. The germline V and J ends were trimmed by 0 bases and 6 bases, with 9 bases remaining between them. The V gene's germline CDR1 is SGDLS and CDR2 YYNGEE.

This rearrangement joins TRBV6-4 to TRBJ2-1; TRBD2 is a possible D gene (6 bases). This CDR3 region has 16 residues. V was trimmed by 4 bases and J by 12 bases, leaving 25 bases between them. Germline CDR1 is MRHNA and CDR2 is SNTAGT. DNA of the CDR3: TGTGCCAGCAGTGCGAGTGGAGGGGTTCGAAGGATCGGGCAGTTCTTC. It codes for CASSASGGVRRIGQFF.

Written as DNA, the CDR3 is TGTGCCAGCAGCTTTTCTAGGTCGGGGGAGACCCAGTACTTC. This sequence encodes CASSFSRSGETQYF. The rearrangement links TRBV7-2 to TRBJ2-5; a weak D match, TRBD2 (5 bases). V shed 3 bases and J shed 5 bases, with 13 bases lying between them. Germline V lookup: CDR1 SGHTA, CDR2 FQGNSA. The CDR3 sequence is 14 residues long.

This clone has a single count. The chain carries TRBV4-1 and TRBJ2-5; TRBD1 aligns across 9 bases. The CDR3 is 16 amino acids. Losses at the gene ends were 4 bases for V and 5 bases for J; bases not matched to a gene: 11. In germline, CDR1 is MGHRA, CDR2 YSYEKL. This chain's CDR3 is CASSLVGDRVLETQYF. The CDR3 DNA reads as TGCGCCAGCAGCCTCGTTGGGGACAGGGTTTTGGAGACCCAGTACTTC.

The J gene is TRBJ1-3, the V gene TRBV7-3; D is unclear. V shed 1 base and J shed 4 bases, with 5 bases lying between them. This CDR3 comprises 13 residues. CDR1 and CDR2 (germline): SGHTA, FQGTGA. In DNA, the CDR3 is TGTGCCAGCAGCTTAAGCGGGGGAAACACCATATATTTT. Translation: CASSLSGGNTIYF.

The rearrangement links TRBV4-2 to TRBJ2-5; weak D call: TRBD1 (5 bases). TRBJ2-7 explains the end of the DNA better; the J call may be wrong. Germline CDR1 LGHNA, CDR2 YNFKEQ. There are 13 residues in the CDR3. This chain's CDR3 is CASSQVLRGEQYF. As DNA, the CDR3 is TGTGCCAGCAGCCAAGTGTTAAGGGGCGAGCAGTACTTC.

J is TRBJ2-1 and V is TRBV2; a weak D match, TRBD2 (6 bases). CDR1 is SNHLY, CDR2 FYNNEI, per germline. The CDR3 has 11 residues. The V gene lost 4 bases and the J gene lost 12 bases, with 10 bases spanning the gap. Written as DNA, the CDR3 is TGTGCCAGCAGTGTCGGGGGTAGGCAGTTCTTC. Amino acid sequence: CASSVGGRQFF.

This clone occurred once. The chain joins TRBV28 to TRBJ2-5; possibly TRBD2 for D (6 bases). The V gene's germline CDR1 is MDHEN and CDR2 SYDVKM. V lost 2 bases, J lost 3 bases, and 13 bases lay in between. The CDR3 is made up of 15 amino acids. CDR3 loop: CASSLIFAGKETQYF. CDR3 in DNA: TGTGCCAGCAGTTTAATCTTCGCGGGAAAAGAGACCCAGTACTTC.

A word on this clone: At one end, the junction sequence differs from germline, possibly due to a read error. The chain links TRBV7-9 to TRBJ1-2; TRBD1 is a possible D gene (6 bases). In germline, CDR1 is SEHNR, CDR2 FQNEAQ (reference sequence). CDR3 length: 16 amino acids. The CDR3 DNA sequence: TGTTCCAGCAGCTTATTGTTGTCAGGGGAACCCCCTGGCTACACCTTC. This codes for CSSSLLLSGEPPGYTF.